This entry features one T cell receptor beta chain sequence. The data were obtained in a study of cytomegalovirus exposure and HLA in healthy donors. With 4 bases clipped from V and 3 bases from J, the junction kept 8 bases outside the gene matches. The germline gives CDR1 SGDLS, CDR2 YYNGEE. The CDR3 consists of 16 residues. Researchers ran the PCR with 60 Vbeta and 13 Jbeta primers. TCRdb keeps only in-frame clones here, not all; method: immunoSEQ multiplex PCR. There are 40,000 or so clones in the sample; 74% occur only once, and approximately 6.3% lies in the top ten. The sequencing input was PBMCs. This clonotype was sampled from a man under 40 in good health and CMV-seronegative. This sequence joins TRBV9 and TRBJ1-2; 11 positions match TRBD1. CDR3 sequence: CASSPRGDRGDYGYTF. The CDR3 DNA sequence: TGTGCCAGCAGCCCGAGAGGGGACAGGGGGGACTATGGCTACACCTTC.